The clone carrying this T cell receptor beta chain was seen many times. Antigen unknown. Germline CDR1 is SGHTA and CDR2 is FQGNSA. The CDR3 runs 14 residues. V lost 7 bases to trimming and J lost 2 bases; unmatched junction nucleotides: 6. The data belong to a study of blood T cells in healthy people across ages. Overall study findings and caveats: While age rose, TCR beta diversity per million T cells dropped in a roughly linear way. Donors of long life had a larger count of naive CD4+ cells and greater diversity than aged donors.

Combining a sample-barcoded 5' primer with a J-beta primer mix, a second PCR ran for roughly 6 to 12 cycles. At least 3 million CDR3-containing paired-end reads were obtained per sample. MiXCR, applied by TCRdb to the 5' RACE reads, yields one record per CDR3 protein. This table has 630,000 or so distinct CDR3 sequences, around 32% appearing once. Donation came from healthy Caucasian individuals in Russia who were aged roughly 6 to 95. The TCR was taken from a woman aged 80 or over in good health. V usage is TRBV7-2 and J usage is TRBJ2-3, with 7 bases fitting TRBD2. Sequenced sample: blood. CDR3 DNA sequence: TGTGCCAGCAACTTTGGGAGGGTCACAGATACGCAGTATTTT. Protein: CASNFGRVTDTQYF.